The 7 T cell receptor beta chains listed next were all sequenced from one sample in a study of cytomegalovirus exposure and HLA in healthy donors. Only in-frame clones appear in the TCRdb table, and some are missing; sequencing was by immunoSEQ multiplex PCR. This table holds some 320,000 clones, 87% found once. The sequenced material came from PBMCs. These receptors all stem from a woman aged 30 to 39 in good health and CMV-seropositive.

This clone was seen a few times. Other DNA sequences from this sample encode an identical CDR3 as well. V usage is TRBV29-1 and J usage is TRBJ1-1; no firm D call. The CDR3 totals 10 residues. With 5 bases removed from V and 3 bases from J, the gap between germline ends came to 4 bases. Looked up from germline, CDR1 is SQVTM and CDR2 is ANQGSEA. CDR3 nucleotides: TGCAGCGTTCGCGACACTGAAGCTTTCTTT. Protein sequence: CSVRDTEAFF.

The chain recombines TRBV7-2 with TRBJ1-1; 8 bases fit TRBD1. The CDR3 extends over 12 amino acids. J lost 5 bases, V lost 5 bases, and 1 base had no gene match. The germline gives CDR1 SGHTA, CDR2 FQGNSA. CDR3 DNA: TGTGCCAGCAGCCGACAGGGGACTGAAGCTTTCTTT. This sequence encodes CASSRQGTEAFF.

CDR3 loop: CASSYRGREETQYF. The CDR3 nucleotides are TGTGCCAGCAGCTACCGCGGGAGAGAAGAGACCCAGTACTTC. V is TRBV5-6 and J is TRBJ2-5, with 7 bases fitting TRBD2. The CDR3 length is 14 residues. Losses at the gene ends were 3 bases for V and 3 bases for J; bases not matched to a gene: 5. CDR1 SGHDT and CDR2 YYEEEE come from the germline V gene.

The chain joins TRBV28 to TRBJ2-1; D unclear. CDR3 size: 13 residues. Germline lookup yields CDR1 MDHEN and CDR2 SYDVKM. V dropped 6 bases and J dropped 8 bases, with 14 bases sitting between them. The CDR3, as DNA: TGTGCCAGCAGCGGAACTCCTGGGGATGAGCAGTTCTTC. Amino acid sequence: CASSGTPGDEQFF. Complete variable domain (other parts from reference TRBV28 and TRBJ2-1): DVKVTQSSRYLVKRTGEKVFLECVQDMDHENMFWYRQDPGLGLRLIYFSYDVKMKEKGDIPEGYSVSREKKERFSLILESASTNQTSMYLCASSGTPGDEQFFGPGTRLTVL.

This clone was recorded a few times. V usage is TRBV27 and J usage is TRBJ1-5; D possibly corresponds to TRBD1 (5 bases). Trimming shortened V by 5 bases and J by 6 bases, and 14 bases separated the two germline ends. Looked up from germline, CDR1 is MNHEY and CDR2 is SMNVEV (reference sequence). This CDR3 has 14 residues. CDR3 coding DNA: TGTGCCAGCAGTGATGGGGGATGGGGTCAGCCCCAGCATTTT. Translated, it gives CASSDGGWGQPQHF.

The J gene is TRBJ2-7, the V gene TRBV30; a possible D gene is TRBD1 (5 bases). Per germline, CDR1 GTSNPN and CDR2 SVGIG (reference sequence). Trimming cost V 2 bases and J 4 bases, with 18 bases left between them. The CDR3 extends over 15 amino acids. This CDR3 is CAWSLSPRVRYEQYF. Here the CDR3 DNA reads TGTGCCTGGAGTTTAAGCCCCAGGGTTCGTTACGAGCAGTACTTC.

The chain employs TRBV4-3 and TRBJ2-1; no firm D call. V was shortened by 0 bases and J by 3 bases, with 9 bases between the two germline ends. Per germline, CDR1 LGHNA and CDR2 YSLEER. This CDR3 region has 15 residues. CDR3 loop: CASSQERFFYNEQFF. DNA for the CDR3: TGCGCCAGCAGCCAAGAGAGGTTTTTCTACAATGAGCAGTTCTTC.